One sample yielded the 19 T cell receptor beta chains listed below, sequenced in a study of sequential checkpoint blockade in melanoma. Treatment indicated: randomized to nivolumab then ipilimumab (arm A) or the reverse (arm B). Only in-frame clones appear in the TCRdb table, and some are missing; sequencing was by immunoSEQ multiplex PCR. The sample lists 10,000 or so clones; 55% to 70% were seen once. The sample here was CD8+ T cells sorted from blood (inferred from file names), taken from a patient given nivolumab and ipilimumab in sequence. These receptors were obtained from a human donor with melanoma.

Judged by abundance, this clone is medium-sized. V and J are TRBV7-9 and TRBJ2-3; TRBD1 agrees at 8 bases. The V and J ends lost 4 bases and 3 bases, in that order; junction bases with no gene match: 6. The germline V gene encodes CDR1 SEHNR and CDR2 FQNEAQ (reference sequence). The CDR3 sequence is 15 residues long. The CDR3 sequence: CASSSEGQVTDTQYF. The CDR3 DNA is TGTGCCAGCAGCTCAGAGGGACAGGTTACAGATACGCAGTATTTT.

This clone occurred a few times. One end of the junction is discordant with germline, which a read error may explain. This sequence joins TRBV4-1 and TRBJ2-5; 7 positions agree with TRBD1. This CDR3 is built from 14 residues. From germline, CDR1 is MGHRA and CDR2 YSYEKL. DNA for the CDR3: TGCGCCAGCAGCAAAGACAGGGTTAGGGAGACCCAGTACTTC. Its translation: CASSKDRVRETQYF.

CDR3 protein: CASSPGEGRTYEQYF. The CDR3 bases are TGCGCCAGCAGCCCGGGGGAGGGGCGTACCTACGAGCAGTACTTC. This sequence joins TRBV5-1 and TRBJ2-7, with 7 bases aligning to TRBD2. After removal of 4 bases from V and 2 bases from J, the junction contained 9 bases not matched to a gene. This CDR3 is built from 15 residues. Looked up from germline, CDR1 is SGHRS and CDR2 is YFSETQ.

This clone has only a few counts. The chain recombines TRBV6-6 with TRBJ2-1; TRBD2 is a possible D gene (5 bases). Germline CDR1 MNHNY, CDR2 SVGAGI (reference sequence). CDR3 length: 9 amino acids. The V gene lost 9 bases and the J gene lost 13 bases, with 10 bases spanning the gap. The CDR3 sequence is CARASRQFF. CDR3 coding DNA: TGTGCCAGGGCTAGCCGTCAGTTCTTC.

This CDR3 is CASSPRPYSGNTIYF. CDR3 in DNA: TGCGCCAGCAGCCCCAGGCCGTACTCTGGAAACACCATATATTTT. The chain recombines TRBV4-1 with TRBJ1-3, with D hard to call. This CDR3 spans 15 amino acids. Germline V gene lookup returns CDR1 MGHRA and CDR2 YSYEKL. Trimming took off 4 bases at V and 0 bases at J, with 10 bases between the two ends.

This clone showed up just a few times. This sequence joins TRBV11-2 and TRBJ2-1; 13 bases align to TRBD2. Losses at the gene ends were 5 bases for V and 9 bases for J; bases not matched to a gene: 4. This CDR3 spans 14 amino acids. CDR1 is SGHAT, CDR2 FQNNGV, per germline. The DNA for the CDR3 is TGTGCCAGCAGCGGGGGGACTAGCGGGGTTGAGCAGTTCTTC. Residues: CASSGGTSGVEQFF.

The rearrangement joins TRBV7-9 to TRBJ2-7; the match to TRBD1 covers 7 bases. The germline gives CDR1 SEHNR, CDR2 FQNEAQ (reference sequence). The CDR3 totals 12 residues. V lost 4 bases to trimming and J lost 6 bases; unmatched junction nucleotides: 3. CDR3 region: CASSWQGVEQYF. As DNA, the CDR3 is TGTGCCAGCAGCTGGCAGGGGGTCGAGCAGTACTTC.

This clone was found a few times. V usage is TRBV11-2 and J usage is TRBJ2-3; D not certain. Germline values: CDR1 SGHAT, CDR2 FQNNGV. This CDR3 spans 12 amino acids. V dropped 3 bases and J dropped 8 bases, with 9 bases sitting between them. The CDR3 is CASSFSGGTQYF. DNA for the CDR3: TGTGCCAGCAGCTTTTCGGGTGGTACGCAGTATTTT.

The chain carries TRBV6-6 and TRBJ2-7; D perhaps matches TRBD1 (5 bases). V was pared by 6 bases and J by 3 bases, with 12 bases between. CDR1 is MNHNY and CDR2 is SVGAGI in the germline V gene (reference sequence). This CDR3 contains 13 residues. The chain's CDR3 is CASSQGYHYEQYF. CDR3 DNA: TGTGCCAGCAGCCAGGGTTACCACTACGAGCAGTACTTC.

This clone was found once. The chain has TRBV11-2 and TRBJ2-3; D possibly corresponds to TRBD1 (7 bases). V was pared by 1 base and J by 1 base, with 21 bases between. The CDR3 consists of 19 residues. The germline CDR1 and CDR2 sequences are SGHAT and FQNNGV. The CDR3: CASSLVGREGTARTDTQYF. CDR3 nucleotides: TGTGCCAGCAGCTTAGTCGGGAGAGAGGGGACAGCCCGCACAGATACGCAGTATTTT.

This rearrangement joins TRBV6-5 to TRBJ2-1, with 13 bases lining up with TRBD2. With V trimmed by 2 bases and J by 7 bases, 5 bases remained unmatched. The CDR3 consists of 16 residues. CDR1 is MNHEY and CDR2 is SVGAGI in the germline V gene. DNA for the CDR3: TGTGCCAGCAGTTACGATCGACTAGCGGGGGGTAATGAGCAGTTCTTC. Translated: CASSYDRLAGGNEQFF.

In its sample, this clone ranks as medium-sized. The chain is built from TRBV7-2 and TRBJ2-1; TRBD2 agrees at 8 bases. After removal of 2 bases from V and 9 bases from J, the junction contained 6 bases not matched to a gene. Germline assignment: CDR1 SGHTA and CDR2 FQGNSA. The CDR3 spans 14 residues. CDR3 region: CASSLLAGWLEQFF. The CDR3 nucleotides read TGTGCCAGCAGCTTACTAGCGGGTTGGCTTGAGCAGTTCTTC. Looking up the rest from reference TRBV7-2 and TRBJ2-1 gives the full variable domain: GAGVSQSPSNKVTEKGKDVELRCDPISGHTALYWYRQSLGQGLEFLIYFQGNSAPDKSGLPSDRFSAERTGGSVSTLTIQRTQQEDSAVYLCASSLLAGWLEQFFGPGTRLTVL.

This sequence joins TRBV27 and TRBJ2-7; maybe TRBD1 (6 bases). V was clipped by 3 bases and J by 0 bases, with 9 bases between them. CDR3 length: 14 residues. Germline V lookup: CDR1 MNHEY, CDR2 SMNVEV (reference sequence). CDR3: CASSFTGSSYEQYF. CDR3 in DNA: TGTGCCAGCAGTTTTACAGGGAGCTCCTACGAGCAGTACTTC.

This clone was observed once. V usage is TRBV5-6 and J usage is TRBJ2-5, with TRBD1 identical over 7 bases. Germline lookup yields CDR1 SGHDT and CDR2 YYEEEE. Trimming removed 0 bases from V and 0 bases from J; junction bases left unmatched: 8. CDR3 length: 17 amino acids. The CDR3 here is CASSLGNRGLYQETQYF. In DNA, the CDR3 is TGTGCCAGCAGCTTGGGGAACAGGGGCCTGTACCAAGAGACCCAGTACTTC.

In the case of this clone: A much larger clonotype is one base distant, so this may be a read error. The genes are TRBV16 and TRBJ1-2; 7 bases map to TRBD1. This CDR3 spans 16 amino acids. Germline V gene lookup returns CDR1 KGHSY and CDR2 FQNENV. DNA of the CDR3: TGTGCCGGCAGCCCAGCCCGGGCAGGGGGTTCCTCTGGCTACACCTTC. This encodes CAGSPARAGGSSGYTF. Full variable domain (rest looked up from reference TRBV16 and TRBJ1-2): GEEVAQTPKHLVRGEGQKAKLYCAPIKGHSYVFWYQQVLKNEFKFLISFQNENVFDETGMPKERFSAKCLPNSPCSLEIQATKLEDSAVYFCAGSPARAGGSSGYTFGSGTRLTVV.

The rearrangement uses TRBV5-5 and TRBJ2-1; TRBD2 is a possible D gene (6 bases). The germline V and J ends were trimmed by 6 bases and 2 bases, with 24 bases remaining between them. CDR3 length: 18 amino acids. Germline V CDR1 and CDR2: SGHKS, YYEKEE (reference sequence). CDR3 protein: CASTPGIGSISAYNEQFF. CDR3 bases: TGTGCCAGCACCCCTGGGATCGGGAGCATATCGGCCTACAATGAGCAGTTCTTC.

The chain employs TRBV6-5 and TRBJ1-3; D is unclear. V was shortened by 8 bases and J by 2 bases, with 10 bases between the two germline ends. The germline V gene encodes CDR1 MNHEY and CDR2 SVGAGI. This CDR3 spans 13 amino acids. The CDR3 sequence: CASGSLPGNTIYF. CDR3 in DNA: TGTGCCAGCGGTTCACTTCCTGGAAACACCATATATTTT.

This chain links TRBV11-2 with TRBJ2-1; D perhaps matches TRBD2 (6 bases). Deletions cut 5 bases from V and 3 bases from J, with 11 bases between. CDR3 size: 14 residues. Germline CDR1 is SGHAT and CDR2 is FQNNGV. The CDR3 region has the DNA TGTGCCAGCAGCGGGACTTCCCTCTACAATGAGCAGTTCTTC. It encodes CASSGTSLYNEQFF.

CDR3 nucleotide sequence: TGCGCCAGCACCCTAGAGCCTAGCGGGGGCGTGGAGACCCAGTACTTC. This codes for CASTLEPSGGVETQYF. The rearrangement links TRBV5-1 to TRBJ2-5; 10 nucleotides agree with TRBD2. CDR3 size: 16 residues. The V gene's germline CDR1 is SGHRS and CDR2 YFSETQ. J gave up 5 bases and V 6 bases, and 13 bases lay outside the gene matches.